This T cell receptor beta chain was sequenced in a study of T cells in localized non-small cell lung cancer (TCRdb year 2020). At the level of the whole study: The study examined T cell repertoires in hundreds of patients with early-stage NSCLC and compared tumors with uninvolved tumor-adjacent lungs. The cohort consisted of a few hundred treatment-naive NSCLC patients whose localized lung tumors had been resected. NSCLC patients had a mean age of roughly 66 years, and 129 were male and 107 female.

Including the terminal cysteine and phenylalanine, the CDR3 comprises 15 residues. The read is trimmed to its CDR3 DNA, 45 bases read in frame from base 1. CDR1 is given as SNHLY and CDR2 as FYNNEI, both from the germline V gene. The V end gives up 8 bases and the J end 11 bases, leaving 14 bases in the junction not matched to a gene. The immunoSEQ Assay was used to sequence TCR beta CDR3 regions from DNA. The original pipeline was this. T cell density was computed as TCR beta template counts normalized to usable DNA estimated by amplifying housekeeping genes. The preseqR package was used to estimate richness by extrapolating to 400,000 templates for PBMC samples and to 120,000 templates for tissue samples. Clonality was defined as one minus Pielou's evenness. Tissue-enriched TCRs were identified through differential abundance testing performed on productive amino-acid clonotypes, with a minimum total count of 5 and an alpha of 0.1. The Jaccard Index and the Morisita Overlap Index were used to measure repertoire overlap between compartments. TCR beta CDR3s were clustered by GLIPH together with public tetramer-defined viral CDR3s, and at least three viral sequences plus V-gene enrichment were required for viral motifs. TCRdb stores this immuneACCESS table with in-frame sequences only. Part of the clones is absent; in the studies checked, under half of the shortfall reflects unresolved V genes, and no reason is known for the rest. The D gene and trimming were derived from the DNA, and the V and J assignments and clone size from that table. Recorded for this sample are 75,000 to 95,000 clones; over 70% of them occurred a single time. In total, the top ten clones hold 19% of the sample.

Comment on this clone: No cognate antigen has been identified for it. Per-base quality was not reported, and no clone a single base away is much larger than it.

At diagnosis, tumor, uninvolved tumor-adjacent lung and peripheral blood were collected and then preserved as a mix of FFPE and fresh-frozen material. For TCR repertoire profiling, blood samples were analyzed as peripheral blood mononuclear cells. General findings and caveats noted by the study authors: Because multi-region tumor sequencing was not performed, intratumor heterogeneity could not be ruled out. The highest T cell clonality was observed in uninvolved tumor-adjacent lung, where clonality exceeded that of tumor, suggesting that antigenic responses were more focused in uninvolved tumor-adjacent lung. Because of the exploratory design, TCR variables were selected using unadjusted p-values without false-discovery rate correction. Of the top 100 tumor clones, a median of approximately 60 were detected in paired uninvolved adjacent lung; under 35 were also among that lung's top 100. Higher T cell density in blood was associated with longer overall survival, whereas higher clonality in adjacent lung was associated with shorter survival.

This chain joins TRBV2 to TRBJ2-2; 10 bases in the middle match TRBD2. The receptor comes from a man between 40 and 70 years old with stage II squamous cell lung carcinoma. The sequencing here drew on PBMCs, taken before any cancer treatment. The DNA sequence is TGTGCCAGCGGAGAGACTAGCGGGCTGCCGGTCGAGCTGTTTTTT. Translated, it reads CASGETSGLPVELFF.